This TCR beta chain was observed in a study of cytomegalovirus exposure and HLA in healthy donors (dated by TCRdb to between 2016 and 2019). Notes on the research overall: According to an earlier analysis of 587 of the donors, some 180 million T cells yielded roughly 110 million unique TCR beta sequences and approximately 300 Gb of sequence data. In a later analysis, previously published TCR beta repertoires from 500 to 750 donors were re-analyzed and high-resolution HLA genotyping was added so that TCR occurrence patterns could be studied. An earlier analysis of 587 of the donors used high-throughput TCR beta sequencing to judge whether each TCR beta V gene segment behaved as functional or pseudogenic. All discovery cohort repertoires had been generated using a single sequencing platform. In addition to the first cohort of 650 to 750 subjects, a separate validation cohort of approximately 120 different subjects was used. HLA typing included class I and class II loci at four-digit resolution. Donor age, sex, ethnicity and CMV serostatus were compiled together with the repertoire data. The study aimed to test whether signatures of past pathogen exposure could be identified by cataloging public T cell receptors. The T cell repertoires of under 750 subjects were profiled by immunosequencing and related to cytomegalovirus serostatus. Roughly 300 gigabases of sequencing data and 91 million or so unique TCR sequences made up an early release that covered approximately 700 HLA-typed donors. The number of typed donors differed by locus: roughly 629-640 for A, B, C, DRB1 and DQB1; some 540 for DQA1; approximately 600 for DPA1; and roughly 450 for DPB1. Of the roughly 400 genotyped donors, over 70% fell in the genetic ancestry cluster associated with self-reported Caucasian donors. Rather than drawing on any new phenotypic data, the later analysis identified candidate immune exposures from TCR beta sequences and the way those sequences occurred across donors. A later genetic analysis took genome-wide SNP genotypes for about three fifths of the roughly 670 donors and used that subset as a discovery cohort. Roughly five DR-DQ haplotypes were handled as single units for association and clustering because linkage in the cohort was strong. The study combined high-throughput TCR immunosequencing, statistical association of individual TCRs with disease status, and machine learning to predict cytomegalovirus infection status. Across 398 genotyped donors of the cohort, an average of approximately 200,000 unique TCR beta nucleotide sequences per donor were sequenced, and roughly a sixth of those sequences were non-productive.

General conclusions and limits of the study: The classifier was reported to diagnose cytomegalovirus status with high specificity and sensitivity in both the original and validation cohorts. This cohort had only TCR beta chains sequenced, and the lack of alpha or paired-chain data limited which features could be detected. The authors suggested that the approach could potentially be generalized to other disease states and immunological phenotypes. The only immune exposure information available for the cohort was CMV serostatus. Because some donors lacked HLA typing at each locus, the association tests relied only on the typed subset. When HLA alleles, especially DR and DQ, strongly co-occurred, TCR associations were difficult to assign to individual alleles. While some public TCRs were present in many individuals, most TCR sequences turned up only very rarely across donors. Compared with equally common non-associated chains, HLA-associated TCR beta chains in a later analysis were more clonally expanded and had lower generation probabilities. A later genetic analysis associated a missense DCLRE1C variant with V-gene and J-gene trimming of TCR beta chains, and an independent cohort replicated the association. At a false discovery rate of 0.05, a later analysis linked about 16,000 TCR beta sequences to specific HLA alleles. A later analysis reported that several top co-occurrence clusters appeared linked to parvovirus B19, influenza, CMV and Epstein-Barr virus. In a later genetic analysis, fewer N-insertions in productive TCRs were reported among donors in an Asian-associated ancestry cluster than the approximately 670-donor mean. An earlier analysis of roughly 570 of the donors showed that most TCR beta V segments appeared in productive rearrangements either about 87% or about 30% of the time, which broadly matched IMGT annotations. The sequencing pipeline was judged likely to have produced a cluster of highly shared sequence variants as a technical artifact. Because counts were too low, some 16 rarely observed V segments, including chromosome 9 orphons, were excluded from the earlier analysis of about 500 of the donors. Because the 87-base-pair reads could not distinguish some IMGT-functional V segments, including TRBV6-2 and TRBV6-3, those segments were excluded. Linkage disequilibrium might explain the correlated functional status among segregating V segments, but an unknown experimental factor could not be ruled out. Presence/absence analyses assumed roughly uniform sequencing depth across donors, an assumption that may not hold. In vitro tests confirmed that a few of the cytomegalovirus-associated TCR beta chains recognize cytomegalovirus antigens. The study listed 164 TCR beta chains as associated with cytomegalovirus. A further reported finding was that TCR beta sequences accurately predicted the HLA-A and HLA-B alleles for most subjects in the first cohort. A later analysis found that TCR association rates varied across HLA loci, with DRB1 alleles showing the most associated TCRs and HLA-C alleles the fewest. A later analysis found that most CMV-associated TCR beta chains appeared HLA-restricted, with HLA associations seemingly driven largely by CMV exposure.

In regard to this clone: No cognate antigen has been identified for it. Qualities for individual bases were not recorded, and no much larger clone is one base off.

The cohort consisted of 600 or so healthy bone marrow donors. All cohort members were sampled while nominally healthy, although unrecorded immune exposures were likely present. The donor was CMV seronegative and belonged to the group of around 350 seronegative cohort members. Each donor provided a peripheral blood sample, and peripheral blood mononuclear cells were used for TCR beta sequencing. Genomic DNA extraction from the blood cell samples was performed with the Qiagen DNeasy Blood Extraction Kit. Looking up the germline V gene (reference sequence) yields CDR1 LNHNV and CDR2 YYDKDF. The trim is 3 bases for V and 3 bases for J, with a gap of 11 bases between the germline ends. The CDR3 numbers 14 residues from cysteine through phenylalanine. Only the CDR3 DNA stays, 42 bases, in frame from base 1. Preparation of the library involved the immunoSEQ multiplex PCR assay. A mixture of 60 forward primers for TCR Vbeta segments and 13 reverse primers for TCR Jbeta segments was used in the multiplex PCR. A multiplex PCR assay on genomic DNA amplified the CDR3 region of rearranged TCR beta genes. On the Illumina HiSeq System, the amplified TCR beta libraries were sequenced as 87-base-pair reads. As for how the authors treated the data: In a later analysis, tens of millions of unique TCR beta chains were counted across the approximately 670 repertoires, and approximately 11 million of these chains were shared by at least two donors. To remove PCR and sequencing errors, raw reads were error-corrected and collapsed into unique sequences using a nearest-neighbor algorithm that merged closely related sequences. To assign V, D and J gene segments, CDR3 sequences were aligned to IMGT reference sequences. For a sequence to be retained, a match of at least six nucleotides was required to both a V gene segment and a J gene segment. A rearrangement was called productive if the CDR3 had no stop codons and remained in frame with V and J, and every other rearrangement was called non-productive. Following IMGT convention, CDR3 was defined as the stretch from the second conserved V-encoded cysteine up to the conserved J-encoded phenylalanine. The earlier analysis of a few hundred of the donors excluded sequences that lacked an unambiguous match to a single V gene segment. In an earlier analysis of 450 to 750 of the donors, a V segment was called functional when productive rearrangements were above 56.7%, and segregating when the standard deviation between donors exceeded 5%. A statistical classification framework was built to diagnose cytomegalovirus status from the catalog of TCR beta chain sequences. In a later analysis, TCR nucleotide sequences were compared against IMGT/GENE-DB human TR gene sequences so that V and J genes could be assigned. The TCRdist pipeline was used in a later analysis to assign CDR3 sequences and most-parsimonious VDJ recombination scenarios. In a later analysis, each TCR beta chain was defined by its CDR3 amino acid sequence together with its V-gene family, and reads lacking a unique V-gene family were excluded. To address suspected cross-contamination and a sequencing artifact, a later analysis removed 592 highly shared, low-generation-probability nucleotide sequences. A later analysis calculated a clonal expansion index for each public chain from normalized within-repertoire ranks of inferred template counts. Generation probabilities in a later analysis came from a VDJ recombination model fitted to out-of-frame rearrangements, and those results were checked against IGoR. A later analysis scored TCR-TCR, TCR-HLA and TCR-CMV co-occurrence with hypergeometric tests, applying a repertoire-size bias correction to TCR pairs. False discovery rates were estimated in a later analysis by permuting HLA or CMV assignments 20 times. A later analysis grouped co-occurring TCRs with DBSCAN, adding TCRdist sequence similarity when clustering within HLA-allele-positive subsets. Repertoires with fewer than 30,000 or more than 120,000 public chains, plus five repertoires with anomalous nucleotide sharing, were excluded from co-occurrence clustering. TCRdb limited this immuneACCESS table to in-frame rearrangements with V and J called. A share of clones is missing; checked studies link under half to unresolved V genes, and the rest is unexplained. V, J and clone size are taken as reported in that table, and D and trimming were inferred from the DNA itself. Recorded for this sample are roughly 170,000 clones; approximately 86% of them occurred a single time. The top ten hold about 1.5% of the sample.

The source material was PBMCs. The rearrangement combines TRBV15 with TRBJ2-5; TRBD1 is a possible D gene, resting on 6 matching bases. The origin of this receptor is a male donor in good health and CMV-seronegative. The sequenced DNA: TGTGCCACCAGCAGGGGGGCGGGCAAAGAGACCCAGTACTTC. It translates to CATSRGAGKETQYF.